The 19 T cell receptor beta chains below all came from one sample that was sequenced in a study of blood T cell repertoires in COVID-19. Clones were read by immunoSEQ multiplex PCR, and TCRdb kept only the in-frame ones, dropping some. The table records hundreds of thousands of clones, 80% to 90% of them present only once. Sequencing was performed on PBMCs or T cells enriched from blood (not recorded which). The receptors were gathered from a woman younger than 45 with acute COVID-19.

The chain carries TRBV4-3 and TRBJ1-1; 8 bases are a match to TRBD1. The V segment lost 4 bases and the J segment 4 bases; nucleotides outside the gene matches: 5. CDR1 is LGHNA and CDR2 is YSLEER in the germline V gene. This CDR3 comprises 14 residues. The CDR3 DNA follows: TGCGCCAGCAGCCTTCAGGGGGCTGGCACTGAAGCTTTCTTT. It codes for CASSLQGAGTEAFF.

This CDR3 is CASSEASIPGELFF. The CDR3 DNA follows: TGTGCCAGCAGTGAAGCGTCCATTCCCGGGGAGCTGTTTTTT. V usage is TRBV6-1 and J usage is TRBJ2-2; D gene ambiguous. Trimming cost V 0 bases and J 6 bases, with 8 bases left between them. Germline V CDR1 and CDR2: MNHNS, SASEGT. The length of the CDR3 is 14 residues.

The chain joins TRBV4-1 to TRBJ1-2; perhaps TRBD1 as D (6 bases). CDR3 length equals 18 residues. The germline gives CDR1 MGHRA, CDR2 YSYEKL. Deletions cut 2 bases from V and 4 bases from J, with 23 bases between. Here the CDR3 reads CASSQSRGEGVLIYGYTF. CDR3 DNA: TGCGCCAGCAGCCAATCCCGAGGGGAGGGGGTGTTGATCTATGGCTACACCTTC.

The sample holds a few counts of this clone. V and J are TRBV28 and TRBJ1-2, with D hard to call. The V gene lost 6 bases and the J gene lost 4 bases, with 9 bases spanning the gap. The CDR3 consists of 12 residues. Germline V gene lookup returns CDR1 MDHEN and CDR2 SYDVKM. CDR3 sequence (DNA): TGTGCCAGCAGGTTAACTTTCTATGGCTACACCTTC. This translates into CASRLTFYGYTF.

V and J are TRBV30 and TRBJ2-1; possible D gene TRBD2, 6 bases. Trimming pared 0 bases from V and 4 bases from J, leaving 13 bases between. This CDR3 spans 15 amino acids. Germline V gene sequence: CDR1 GTSNPN, CDR2 SVGIG (reference sequence). The DNA for the CDR3 is TGTGCCTGGAGTGTTAGTCTAGCGCAGTACAATGAGCAGTTCTTC. Translation gives CAWSVSLAQYNEQFF.

CDR3 residues: CASSLNRRSTDTQYF. The CDR3 DNA reads as TGCGCCAGCAGCTTGAATCGGAGATCCACAGATACGCAGTATTTT. The chain has TRBV5-1 and TRBJ2-3; no definite D call. In germline, CDR1 is SGHRS, CDR2 YFSETQ. Trimming removed 1 base at V and 2 bases at J, with 11 bases between. CDR3 length: 15 residues.

The CDR3: CASSTSANTGELFF. DNA for the CDR3: TGTGCCAGCAGCACGAGTGCGAACACCGGGGAGCTGTTTTTT. The chain has TRBV5-5 and TRBJ2-2; no clear D. The CDR3 extends over 14 amino acids. V was trimmed by 4 bases and J by 0 bases, leaving 7 bases between them. Germline values: CDR1 SGHKS, CDR2 YYEKEE (reference sequence). The whole variable domain, filled in from reference TRBV5-5 and TRBJ2-2, reads DAGVTQSPTHLIKTRGQQVTLRCSPISGHKSVSWYQQVLGQGPQFIFQYYEKEERGRGNFPDRFSARQFPNYSSELNVNALLLGDSALYLCASSTSANTGELFFGEGSRLTVL.

CDR3 loop: CASSPQDLATNEKLFF. CDR3 in DNA: TGTGCCAGCAGCCCACAGGACCTCGCAACTAATGAAAAACTGTTTTTT. The chain is built from TRBV28 and TRBJ1-4, with TRBD1 as a possible D gene (5 bases). Between the trimmed V and J ends, which lost 6 bases and 0 bases, there was a span of 14 bases. The CDR3 is 16 amino acids. CDR1 MDHEN and CDR2 SYDVKM come from the germline V gene.

The chain carries TRBV6-5 and TRBJ2-2, with D possibly being TRBD1 (6 bases). Trimming removed 2 bases from V and 5 bases from J, with 9 bases in between. Germline V CDR1 and CDR2: MNHEY, SVGAGI. The CDR3 is 14 residues long. The DNA of the CDR3 is TGTGCCAGCAGTTACCGGCAGGGGACCGGGGAGCTGTTTTTT. This translates into CASSYRQGTGELFF.

The chain is built from TRBV5-1 and TRBJ1-6; the D is unclear. Trimming removed 0 bases from V and 0 bases from J, with 10 bases in between. Germline V gives CDR1 SGHRS, CDR2 YFSETQ. This CDR3 is 17 amino acids long. The CDR3 nucleotides are TGCGCCAGCAGCTTGGCTGGCCTCGCCTCCTATAATTCACCCCTCCACTTT. This sequence encodes CASSLAGLASYNSPLHF.

This chain connects TRBV5-5 to TRBJ1-5; D is perhaps TRBD1 (5 bases). V was pared by 0 bases and J by 9 bases, with 10 bases between. The V gene's germline CDR1 is SGHKS and CDR2 YYEKEE (reference sequence). The CDR3 is 13 residues long. Here the CDR3 reads CASSLAGDRPQHF. The DNA for the CDR3 is TGTGCCAGCAGCTTGGCCGGAGACAGGCCCCAGCATTTT.

V usage is TRBV10-1 and J usage is TRBJ1-4, with TRBD1 matching over 9 bases. V lost 6 bases, J lost 5 bases, and 13 bases stayed unmatched. This CDR3 is 17 amino acids long. Per the germline V gene, CDR1 is WNHNN and CDR2 is SYGVQD (reference sequence). The CDR3 is CASSPGTGLFRNEKLFF. CDR3 sequence (DNA): TGCGCCAGCAGCCCCGGGACAGGGCTGTTTAGGAATGAAAAACTGTTTTTT.

V is TRBV5-1 and J is TRBJ1-1; D is unresolved. The CDR3 loop spans 17 amino acids. Between the trimmed V and J ends, which lost 4 bases and 0 bases, there was a span of 19 bases. Germline V CDR1 and CDR2: SGHRS, YFSETQ. Here the CDR3 reads CASSPKTNQNMNTEAFF. CDR3 bases: TGCGCCAGCAGCCCAAAAACAAATCAGAACATGAACACTGAAGCTTTCTTT.

The chain links TRBV11-2 to TRBJ2-3; D unresolved. Between the trimmed V and J ends, which lost 5 bases and 1 base, there was a span of 10 bases. The CDR3 sequence is 14 residues long. Germline assignment: CDR1 SGHAT and CDR2 FQNNGV. The CDR3 region is CASSQPERTDTQYF. CDR3 sequence (DNA): TGTGCCAGCAGCCAACCTGAGCGCACAGATACGCAGTATTTT.

The J gene is TRBJ1-2, the V gene TRBV3-1 (or the pseudogene TRBV3-2), with D unclear. The V end lost 0 bases, the J end lost 9 bases, and 14 bases lay between the germline ends. CDR3 length: 14 residues. Germline V gene sequence: CDR1 LGHDT, CDR2 YNNKEL (reference sequence). In DNA, the CDR3 is TGTGCCAGCAGCCAAGACGGAACTATGTTTCGCTACACCTTC. Translating gives CASSQDGTMFRYTF.

The gene calls are TRBV7-9 and TRBJ1-1; perhaps TRBD1 as D (5 bases). This CDR3 contains 16 residues. Deletions cut 7 bases from V and 7 bases from J, with 25 bases between. The germline CDR1 and CDR2 sequences are SEHNR and FQNEAQ (reference sequence). The CDR3 reads CASTPTWGEQEGEAFF. The CDR3 DNA reads as TGTGCCAGCACTCCAACCTGGGGGGAGCAGGAGGGTGAAGCTTTCTTT.

Only a few counts were recorded for this clone. The chain recombines TRBV4-2 with TRBJ2-5; maybe TRBD1 (6 bases). This CDR3 has 16 amino acids. CDR1 and CDR2 from the germline V gene are LGHNA and YNFKEQ. Between the trimmed V and J ends, which lost 1 base and 2 bases, there was a span of 14 bases. DNA for the CDR3: TGTGCCAGCAGCCAAGGCGCAGGGGACCCTCAAGAGACCCAGTACTTC. It codes for CASSQGAGDPQETQYF.

In its sample, this clone was seen once. V gene TRBV27 combines with J gene TRBJ1-5; D is unresolved. The germline V gene has CDR1 MNHEY and CDR2 SMNVEV (reference sequence). CDR3 size: 14 residues. V gave up 2 bases and J gave up 7 bases, with 12 bases separating them. Here the CDR3 DNA reads TGTGCCAGCAGTTTAGGAGGGAGTGCCCAGCCCCAGCATTTT. This translates into CASSLGGSAQPQHF.

The chain has TRBV27 and TRBJ1-3; unclear D gene. With 3 bases removed from V and 0 bases from J, the gap between germline ends came to 9 bases. Germline CDR1 reads MNHEY; CDR2 reads SMNVEV (reference sequence). The CDR3 consists of 15 residues. DNA of the CDR3: TGTGCCAGCAGTTTCCAGCACAGCTCTGGAAACACCATATATTTT. This translates into CASSFQHSSGNTIYF.